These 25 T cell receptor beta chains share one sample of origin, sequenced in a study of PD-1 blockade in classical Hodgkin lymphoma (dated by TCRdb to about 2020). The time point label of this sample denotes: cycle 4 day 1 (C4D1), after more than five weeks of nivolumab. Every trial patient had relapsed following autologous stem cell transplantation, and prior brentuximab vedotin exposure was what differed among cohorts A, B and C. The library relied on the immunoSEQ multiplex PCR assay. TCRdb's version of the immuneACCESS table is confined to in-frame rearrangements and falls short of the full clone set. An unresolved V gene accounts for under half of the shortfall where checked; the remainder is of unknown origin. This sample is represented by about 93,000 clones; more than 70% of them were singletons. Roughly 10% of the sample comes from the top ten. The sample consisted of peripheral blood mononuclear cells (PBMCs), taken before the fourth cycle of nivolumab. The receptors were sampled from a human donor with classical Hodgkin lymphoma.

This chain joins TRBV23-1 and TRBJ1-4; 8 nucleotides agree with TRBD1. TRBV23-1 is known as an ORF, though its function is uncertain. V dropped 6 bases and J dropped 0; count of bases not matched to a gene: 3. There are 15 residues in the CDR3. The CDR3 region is CASSLTGATNEKLFF. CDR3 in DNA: TGCGCCAGCAGCCTGACAGGGGCAACTAATGAAAAACTGTTTTTT.

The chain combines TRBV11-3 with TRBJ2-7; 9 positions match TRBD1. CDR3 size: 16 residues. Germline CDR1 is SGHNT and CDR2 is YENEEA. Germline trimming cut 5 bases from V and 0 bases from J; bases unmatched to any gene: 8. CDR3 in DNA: TGTGCCAGCAGCCCCGGCGGACAGGGGCCCTCCTACGAGCAGTACTTC. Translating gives CASSPGGQGPSYEQYF.

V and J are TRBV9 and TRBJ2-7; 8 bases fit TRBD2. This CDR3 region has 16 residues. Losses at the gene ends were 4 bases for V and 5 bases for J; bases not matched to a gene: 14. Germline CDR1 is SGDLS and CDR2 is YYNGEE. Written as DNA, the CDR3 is TGTGCCAGCAGCCCCCGCGCAGGACTAGCATCAGACGAGCAGTACTTC. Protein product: CASSPRAGLASDEQYF.

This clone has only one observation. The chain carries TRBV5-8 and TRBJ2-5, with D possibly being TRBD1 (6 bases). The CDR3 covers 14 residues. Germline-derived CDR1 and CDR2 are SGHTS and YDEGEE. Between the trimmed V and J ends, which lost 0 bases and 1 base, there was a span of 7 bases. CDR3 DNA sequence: TGTGCCAGCAGCTTGGGGGGGCCCCAAGAGACCCAGTACTTC. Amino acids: CASSLGGPQETQYF. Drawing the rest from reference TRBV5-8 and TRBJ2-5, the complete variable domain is EAGVTQSPTHLIKTRGQQATLRCSPISGHTSVYWYQQALGLGLQFLLWYDEGEERNRGNFPPRFSGRQFPNYSSELNVNALELEDSALYLCASSLGGPQETQYFGPGTRLLVL.

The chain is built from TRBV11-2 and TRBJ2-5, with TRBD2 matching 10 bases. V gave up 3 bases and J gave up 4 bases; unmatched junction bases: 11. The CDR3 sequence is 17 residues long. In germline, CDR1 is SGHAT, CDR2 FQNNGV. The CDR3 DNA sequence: TGTGCCAGCAGCTTCCGACTAGCGGGTTCTCTTCGAGAGACCCAGTACTTC. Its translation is CASSFRLAGSLRETQYF.

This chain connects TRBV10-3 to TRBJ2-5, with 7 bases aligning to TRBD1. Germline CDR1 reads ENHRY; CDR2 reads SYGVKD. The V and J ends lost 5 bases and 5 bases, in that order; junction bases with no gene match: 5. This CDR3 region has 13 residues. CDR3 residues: CAISLQGTETQYF. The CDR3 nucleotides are TGTGCCATCAGTCTACAGGGGACGGAGACCCAGTACTTC.

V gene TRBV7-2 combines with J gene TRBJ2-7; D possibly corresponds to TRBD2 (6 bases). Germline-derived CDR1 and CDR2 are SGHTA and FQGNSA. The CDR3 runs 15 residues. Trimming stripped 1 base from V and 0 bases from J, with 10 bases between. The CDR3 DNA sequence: TGTGCCAGCAGCTTAGTCCCGACTAGCTCCTACGAGCAGTACTTC. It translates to CASSLVPTSSYEQYF.

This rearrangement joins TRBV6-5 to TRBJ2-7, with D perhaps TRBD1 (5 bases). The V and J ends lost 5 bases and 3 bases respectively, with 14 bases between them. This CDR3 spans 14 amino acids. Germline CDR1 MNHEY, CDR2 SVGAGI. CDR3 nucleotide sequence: TGTGCCAGCAGTAGACTTAGGGGTGACTACGAGCAGTACTTC. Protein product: CASSRLRGDYEQYF.

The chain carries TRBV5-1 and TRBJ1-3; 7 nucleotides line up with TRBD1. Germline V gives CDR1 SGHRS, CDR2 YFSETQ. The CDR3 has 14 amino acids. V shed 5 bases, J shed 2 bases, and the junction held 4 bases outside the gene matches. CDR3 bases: TGCGCCAGCAGGAGGAGGGGGCCTGGAAACACCATATATTTT. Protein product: CASRRRGPGNTIYF.

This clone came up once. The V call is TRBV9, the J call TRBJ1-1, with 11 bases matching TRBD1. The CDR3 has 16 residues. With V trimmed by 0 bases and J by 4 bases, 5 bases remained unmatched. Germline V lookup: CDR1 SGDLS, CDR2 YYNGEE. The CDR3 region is CASSVGLGTGGTEAFF. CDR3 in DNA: TGTGCCAGCAGCGTAGGCCTTGGGACAGGGGGCACTGAAGCTTTCTTT.

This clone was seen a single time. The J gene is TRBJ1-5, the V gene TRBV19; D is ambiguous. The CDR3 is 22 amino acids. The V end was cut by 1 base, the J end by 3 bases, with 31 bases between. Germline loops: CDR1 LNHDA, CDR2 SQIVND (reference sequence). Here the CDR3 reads CASSIGGHGHLRAGVDNQPQHF. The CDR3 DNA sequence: TGTGCCAGTAGTATAGGGGGTCACGGGCACCTTAGGGCGGGTGTTGACAATCAGCCCCAGCATTTT.

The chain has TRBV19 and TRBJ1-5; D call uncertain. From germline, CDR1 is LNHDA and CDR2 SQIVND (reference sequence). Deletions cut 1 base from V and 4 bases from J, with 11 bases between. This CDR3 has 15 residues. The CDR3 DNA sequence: TGTGCCAGTAGTATAGGCTGGCGCGGGAATCAGCCCCAGCATTTT. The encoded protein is CASSIGWRGNQPQHF.

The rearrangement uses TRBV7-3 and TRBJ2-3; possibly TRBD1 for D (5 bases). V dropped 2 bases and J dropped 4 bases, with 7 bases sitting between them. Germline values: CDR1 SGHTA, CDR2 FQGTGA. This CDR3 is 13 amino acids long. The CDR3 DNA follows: TGTGCCAGCAGCTTAGAAGGGGCAGATACGCAGTATTTT. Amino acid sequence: CASSLEGADTQYF.

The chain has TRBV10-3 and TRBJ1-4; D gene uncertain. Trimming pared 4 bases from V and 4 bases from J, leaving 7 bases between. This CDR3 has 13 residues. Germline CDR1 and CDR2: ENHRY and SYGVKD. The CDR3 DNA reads TGTGCCATCAGTGGCCGGAGTAATGAAAAACTGTTTTTT. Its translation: CAISGRSNEKLFF.

This CDR3 is CASSFTGYSSGANVLTF. The CDR3 DNA reads TGTGCCAGCAGTTTTACAGGGTATAGCTCTGGGGCCAACGTCCTGACTTTC. The chain couples TRBV28 to TRBJ2-6; TRBD1 might be the D (6 bases). The V gene lost 3 bases and the J gene lost 0 bases, with 12 bases spanning the gap. The CDR3 consists of 17 residues. Per germline, CDR1 MDHEN and CDR2 SYDVKM. Full variable domain (missing parts from reference TRBV28 and TRBJ2-6): DVKVTQSSRYLVKRTGEKVFLECVQDMDHENMFWYRQDPGLGLRLIYFSYDVKMKEKGDIPEGYSVSREKKERFSLILESASTNQTSMYLCASSFTGYSSGANVLTFGAGSRLTVL.

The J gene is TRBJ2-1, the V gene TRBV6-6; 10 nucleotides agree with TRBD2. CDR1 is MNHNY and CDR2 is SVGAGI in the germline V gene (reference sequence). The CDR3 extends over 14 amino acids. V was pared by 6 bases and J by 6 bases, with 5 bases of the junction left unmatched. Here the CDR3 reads CASSGLAEANEQFF. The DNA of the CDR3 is TGTGCCAGCAGCGGACTAGCGGAGGCCAATGAGCAGTTCTTC.

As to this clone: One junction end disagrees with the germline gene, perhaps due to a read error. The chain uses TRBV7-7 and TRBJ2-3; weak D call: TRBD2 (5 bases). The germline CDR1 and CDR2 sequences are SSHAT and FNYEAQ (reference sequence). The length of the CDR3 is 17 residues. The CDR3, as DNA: TGTGCTAGCAGCTTAATATCCCCTCTAGCTAGCACAGATACGCAGTATTTT. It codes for CASSLISPLASTDTQYF.

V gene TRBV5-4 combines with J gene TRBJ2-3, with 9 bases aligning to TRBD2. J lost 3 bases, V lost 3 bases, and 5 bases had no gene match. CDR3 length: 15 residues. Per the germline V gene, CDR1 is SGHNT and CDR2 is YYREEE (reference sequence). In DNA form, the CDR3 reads TGTGCCAGCAGCTGGGGTAGCGGGAGTACAGATACGCAGTATTTT. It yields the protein CASSWGSGSTDTQYF.

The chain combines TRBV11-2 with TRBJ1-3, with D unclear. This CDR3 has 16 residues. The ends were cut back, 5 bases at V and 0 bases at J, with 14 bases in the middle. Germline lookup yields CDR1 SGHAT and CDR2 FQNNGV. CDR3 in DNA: TGTGCCAGCAGCCCTCGGACCCTAAGCTCTGGAAACACCATATATTTT. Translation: CASSPRTLSSGNTIYF. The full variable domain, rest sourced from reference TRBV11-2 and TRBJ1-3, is EAGVAQSPRYKIIEKRQSVAFWCNPISGHATLYWYQQILGQGPKLLIQFQNNGVVDDSQLPKDRFSAERLKGVDSTLKIQPAKLEDSAVYLCASSPRTLSSGNTIYFGEGSWLTVV.

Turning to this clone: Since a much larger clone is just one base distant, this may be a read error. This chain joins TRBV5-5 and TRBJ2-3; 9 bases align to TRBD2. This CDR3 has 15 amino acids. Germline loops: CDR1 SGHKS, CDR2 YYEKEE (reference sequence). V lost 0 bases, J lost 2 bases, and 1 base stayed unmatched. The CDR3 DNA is TGTGCCAGCAGCTTGGGACTAGCGGACACAGATACGCAGTATTTT. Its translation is CASSLGLADTDTQYF.

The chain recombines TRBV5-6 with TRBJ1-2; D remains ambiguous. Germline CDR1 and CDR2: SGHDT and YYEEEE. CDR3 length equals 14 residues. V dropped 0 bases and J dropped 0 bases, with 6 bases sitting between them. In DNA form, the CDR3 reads TGTGCCAGCAGCTTGGGGGGAGCTAACTATGGCTACACCTTC. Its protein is CASSLGGANYGYTF.

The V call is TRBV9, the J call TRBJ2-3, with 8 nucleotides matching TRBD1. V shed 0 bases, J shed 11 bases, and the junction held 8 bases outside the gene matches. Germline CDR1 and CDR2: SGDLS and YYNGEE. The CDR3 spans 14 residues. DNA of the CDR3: TGTGCCAGCAGCGTAGGCACAGGGGGAGGAATGCAGTATTTT. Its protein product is CASSVGTGGGMQYF.

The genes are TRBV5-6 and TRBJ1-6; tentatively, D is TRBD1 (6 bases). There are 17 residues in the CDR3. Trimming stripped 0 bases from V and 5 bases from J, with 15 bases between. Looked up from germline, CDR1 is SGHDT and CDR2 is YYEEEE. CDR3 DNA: TGTGCCAGCAGCTTGGCCTGGGGGGCCCTGGATAATTCACCCCTCCACTTT. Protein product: CASSLAWGALDNSPLHF.

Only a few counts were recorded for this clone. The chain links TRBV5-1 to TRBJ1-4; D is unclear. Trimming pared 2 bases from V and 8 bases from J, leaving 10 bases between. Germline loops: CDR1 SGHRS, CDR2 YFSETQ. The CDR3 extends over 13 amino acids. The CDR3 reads CASSFAAGEKLFF. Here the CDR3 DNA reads TGCGCCAGCAGCTTTGCGGCCGGGGAAAAACTGTTTTTT. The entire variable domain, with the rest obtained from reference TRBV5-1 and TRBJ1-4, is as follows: KAGVTQTPRYLIKTRGQQVTLSCSPISGHRSVSWYQQTPGQGLQFLFEYFSETQRNKGNFPGRFSGRQFSNSRSEMNVSTLELGDSALYLCASSFAAGEKLFFGSGTQLSVL.

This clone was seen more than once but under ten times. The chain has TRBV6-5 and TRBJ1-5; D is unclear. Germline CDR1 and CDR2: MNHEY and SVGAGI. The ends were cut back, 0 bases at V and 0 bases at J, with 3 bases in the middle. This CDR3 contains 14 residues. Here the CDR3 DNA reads TGTGCCAGCAGTTACTCGTTTAGCAATCAGCCCCAGCATTTT. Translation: CASSYSFSNQPQHF.